This T cell receptor (beta chain) was found in a study of vaccination and CD4 T cells after COVID-19. Whole-study results and caveats: Median reactive clonotypes, those recognizing SARS-CoV-2, rose from about 22 to 38, not significantly.

Per germline, CDR1 MNHEY and CDR2 SVGEGT. The V gene lost 2 bases and the J gene lost 4 bases, with 12 bases spanning the gap. The CDR3 has 15 amino acids. Specified treatment: roughly 10-day PBMC culture with coronavirus spike peptide pools or control peptides (ViraFEST assay). ViraFEST used peptide pools to expand antigen-specific T cells and subsequently sequenced their TCRs. Sequencing of cultured CD4+ T cell DNA used the Oncomine TCR Beta short-read assay. Extraction of genomic DNA was performed on cultured CD4+ T cells. From the PCR reads, TCRdb called clonotypes with MiXCR, one entry per CDR3 protein. The table shows under 25,000 distinct CDR3 sequences, with about 27% occurring only once. By share, this clonotype ranks as medium-sized. As yet, its antigen is unknown.

The source of this sequence is a human donor with COVID-19. This sequence joins TRBV6-2 or TRBV6-3 and TRBJ1-5, with D tentatively TRBD1 (5 bases). Input material: cultured CD4+ T cells from blood. The CDR3 here is CASSYTSQGNQPQHF. The CDR3, as DNA: TGTGCCAGCAGTTACACATCTCAGGGAAATCAGCCCCAGCATTTT.